Below, 15 T cell receptor beta chains from the same sample are listed, as sequenced in a study of T cells expressing NK-cell markers. Following a re-call of the 5' RACE reads, TCRdb has one entry per CDR3 protein and lacks DNA. Its table lists a few hundred thousand distinct CDR3 sequences. The specimen sequenced was blood T cells: a sorted CD56 or NKG2C T cell subset, CD4+ or CD8+ T cells, or bulk PBMC T cells (not recorded which). Receptors were obtained from a man between 18 and 35 years old in good health.

The chain joins TRBV12-3 or TRBV12-4 to TRBJ2-5; the D call of TRBD1 rests on TCRdb alone, since no DNA is present to check it. The CDR3 covers 14 residues. The CDR3 loop reads CASSLTRDRVLPYF.

This chain connects TRBV10-3 to TRBJ2-1; without DNA, the TCRdb call of TRBD1 cannot be checked. Germline CDR1 and CDR2: ENHRY and SYGVKD. This CDR3 has 16 residues. CDR3 residues: CAISNRGGEGGNEQFF.

The V gene is TRBV7-8, the J gene TRBJ2-3; TCRdb returns TRBD2, unconfirmable since there is no DNA. Germline lookup yields CDR1 SGHVS and CDR2 FQNEAQ. The CDR3 consists of 16 residues. This CDR3 reads CASSLNRISGTDTQYF.

The chain uses TRBV29-1 and TRBJ1-1; TCRdb's D call of TRBD1 is untestable without DNA. CDR1 and CDR2 (germline): SQVTM, ANQGSEA. This CDR3 is 15 amino acids long. The CDR3 loop is CSAAGAPPLRREAFF.

The chain has TRBV12-3 or TRBV12-4 and TRBJ2-3. The CDR3 has 14 amino acids. The CDR3 is CASSIGASTDTQYF.

The V and J genes are TRBV5-1 and TRBJ1-6; lacking DNA, the TRBD1 call made by TCRdb goes unchecked. The CDR3 totals 13 residues. CDR1 SGHRS and CDR2 YFSETQ come from the germline V gene. The chain's CDR3 is CASRQDGGSPLHF.

The CDR3 loop reads CASAGQGNTGELFF. The chain is built from TRBV6-1 and TRBJ2-2; TCRdb reports TRBD1, a call that lacks DNA to check it against. The CDR3 sequence is 14 residues long. Germline values: CDR1 MNHNS, CDR2 SASEGT.

The genes are TRBV12-3 or TRBV12-4 and TRBJ1-1; TCRdb selects TRBD1, and the lack of DNA leaves this call unchecked. The CDR3 is 15 residues long. CDR3 residues: CASSSPGPQSTEAFF.

The chain couples TRBV2 to TRBJ2-2; the D gene TCRdb calls, TRBD2, cannot be checked with no DNA. This CDR3 region has 15 residues. The germline V gene encodes CDR1 SNHLY and CDR2 FYNNEI. CDR3: CASSEGLAGVGELFF. Variable domain in full (rest from reference TRBV2 and TRBJ2-2): EPEVTQTPSHQVTQMGQEVILRCVPISNHLYFYWYRQILGQKVEFLVSFYNNEISEKSEIFDDQFSVERPDGSNFTLKIRSTKLEDSAMYFCASSEGLAGVGELFFGEGSRLTVL.

The chain joins TRBV7-8 to TRBJ2-2; TCRdb's D call of TRBD2 is untestable without DNA. The CDR3 is 17 residues long. The germline CDR1 and CDR2 sequences are SGHVS and FQNEAQ. CDR3 sequence: CASSLGGAGARTGELFF.

The rearrangement joins TRBV12-3 or TRBV12-4 to TRBJ2-7; TCRdb's D call of TRBD1 is untestable without DNA. CDR3 length equals 12 residues. The CDR3 sequence is CASSWDNYEQYF.

This chain uses TRBV29-1 with TRBJ2-1; TCRdb picks TRBD2, but there is no DNA to check that call. Germline assignment: CDR1 SQVTM and CDR2 ANQGSEA. This CDR3 is built from 16 residues. The CDR3 loop is CSVLAPRRESVNEQFF.

J is TRBJ1-4 and V is TRBV20-1; TCRdb outputs TRBD1, but without DNA this stays unchecked. Germline CDR1 DFQATT, CDR2 SNEGSKA (reference sequence). The CDR3 contains 13 residues. Here the CDR3 reads CSAILTPSGKLFF.

J is TRBJ2-3 and V is TRBV29-1; with no DNA, the TCRdb D assignment of TRBD1 cannot be verified. Per the germline V gene, CDR1 is SQVTM and CDR2 is ANQGSEA. The CDR3 runs to 13 residues. CDR3 residues: CSVQTVVGDTQYF.

The V call is TRBV20-1, the J call TRBJ2-1; TCRdb selects TRBD2, and the lack of DNA leaves this call unchecked. CDR1 is DFQATT and CDR2 is SNEGSKA in the germline V gene (reference sequence). CDR3 length: 14 amino acids. The CDR3 loop reads CSAVTSGVYNEQFF.